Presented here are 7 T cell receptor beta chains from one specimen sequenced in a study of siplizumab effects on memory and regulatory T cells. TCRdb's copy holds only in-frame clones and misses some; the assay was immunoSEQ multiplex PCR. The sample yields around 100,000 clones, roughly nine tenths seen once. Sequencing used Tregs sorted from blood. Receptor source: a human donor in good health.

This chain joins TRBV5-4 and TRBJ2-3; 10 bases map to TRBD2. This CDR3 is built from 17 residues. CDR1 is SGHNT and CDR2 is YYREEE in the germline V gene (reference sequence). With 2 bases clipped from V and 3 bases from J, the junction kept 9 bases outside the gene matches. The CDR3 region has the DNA TGTGCCAGCAGCTTACTCCTATCTAGCGGGAGAACAGATACGCAGTATTTT. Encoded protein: CASSLLLSSGRTDTQYF.

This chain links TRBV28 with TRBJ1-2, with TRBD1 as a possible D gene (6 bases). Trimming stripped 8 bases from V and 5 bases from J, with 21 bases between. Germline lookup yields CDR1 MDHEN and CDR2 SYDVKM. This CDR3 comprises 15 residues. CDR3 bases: TGTGCCAGCCGAGTCCCTTCGGGGGCGCGTTATGGCTACACCTTC. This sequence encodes CASRVPSGARYGYTF.

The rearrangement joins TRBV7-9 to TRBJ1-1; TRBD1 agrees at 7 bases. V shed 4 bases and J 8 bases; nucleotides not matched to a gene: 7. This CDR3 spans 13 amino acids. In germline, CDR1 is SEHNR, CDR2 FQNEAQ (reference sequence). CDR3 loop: CASSSPRTGEAFF. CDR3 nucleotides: TGTGCCAGCAGCTCACCGAGGACAGGCGAAGCTTTCTTT.

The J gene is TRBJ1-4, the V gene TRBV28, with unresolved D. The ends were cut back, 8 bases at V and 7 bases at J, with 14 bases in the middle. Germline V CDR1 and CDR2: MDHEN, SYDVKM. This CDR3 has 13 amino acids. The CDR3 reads CASRARGSEKLFF. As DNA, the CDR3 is TGTGCCAGCCGTGCTAGAGGGAGTGAAAAACTGTTTTTT.

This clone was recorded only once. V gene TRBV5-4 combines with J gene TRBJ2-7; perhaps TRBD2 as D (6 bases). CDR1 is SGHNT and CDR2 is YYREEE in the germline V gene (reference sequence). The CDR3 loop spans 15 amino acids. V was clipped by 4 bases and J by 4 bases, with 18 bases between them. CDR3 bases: TGTGCCAGCAGCATCACGAGCGGGCCCGGTTACGAGCAGTACTTC. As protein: CASSITSGPGYEQYF. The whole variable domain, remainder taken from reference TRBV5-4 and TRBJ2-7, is ETGVTQSPTHLIKTRGQQVTLRCSSQSGHNTVSWYQQALGQGPQFIFQYYREEENGRGNFPPRFSGLQFPNYSSELNVNALELDDSALYLCASSITSGPGYEQYFGPGTRLTVT.

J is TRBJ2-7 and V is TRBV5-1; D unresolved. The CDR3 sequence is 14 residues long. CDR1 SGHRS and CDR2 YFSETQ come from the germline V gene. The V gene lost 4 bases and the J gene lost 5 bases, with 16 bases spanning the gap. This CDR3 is CASSPGLGLDEQYF. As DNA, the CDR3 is TGCGCCAGCAGCCCCGGTTTGGGCTTGGACGAGCAGTACTTC.

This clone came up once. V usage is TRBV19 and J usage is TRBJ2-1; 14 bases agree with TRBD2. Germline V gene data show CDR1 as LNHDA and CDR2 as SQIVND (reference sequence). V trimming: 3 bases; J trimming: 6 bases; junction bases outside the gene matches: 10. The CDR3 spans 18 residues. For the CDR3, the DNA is TGTGCCAGTAGTATGTTATTGGGACTAGCGGGAGATTTCAATGAGCAGTTCTTC. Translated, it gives CASSMLLGLAGDFNEQFF.